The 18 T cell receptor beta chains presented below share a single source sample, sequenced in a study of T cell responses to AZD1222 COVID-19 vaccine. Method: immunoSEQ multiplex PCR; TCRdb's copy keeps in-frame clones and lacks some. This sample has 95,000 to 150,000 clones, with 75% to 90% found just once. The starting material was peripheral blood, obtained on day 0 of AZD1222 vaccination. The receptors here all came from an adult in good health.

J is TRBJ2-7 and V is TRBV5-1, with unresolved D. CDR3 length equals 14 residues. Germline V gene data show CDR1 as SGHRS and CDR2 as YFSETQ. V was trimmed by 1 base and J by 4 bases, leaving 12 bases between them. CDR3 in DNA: TGCGCCAGCAGCTTGATAGGCGTGGGGTACGAGCAGTACTTC. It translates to CASSLIGVGYEQYF. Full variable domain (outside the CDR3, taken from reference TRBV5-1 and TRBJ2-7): KAGVTQTPRYLIKTRGQQVTLSCSPISGHRSVSWYQQTPGQGLQFLFEYFSETQRNKGNFPGRFSGRQFSNSRSEMNVSTLELGDSALYLCASSLIGVGYEQYFGPGTRLTVT.

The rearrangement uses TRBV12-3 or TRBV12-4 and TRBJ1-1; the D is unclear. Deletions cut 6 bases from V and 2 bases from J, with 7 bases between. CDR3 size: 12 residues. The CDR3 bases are TGTGCCAGCAGGCCACGCAACACTGAAGCTTTCTTT. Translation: CASRPRNTEAFF.

The chain's CDR3 is CASSLRQGEVYEQYF. The CDR3 region has the DNA TGTGCCAGCAGCTTGAGACAGGGGGAAGTATACGAGCAGTACTTC. This rearrangement joins TRBV5-4 to TRBJ2-7; TRBD1 matches 9 bases. With V trimmed by 1 base and J by 4 bases, 6 bases remained unmatched. This CDR3 comprises 15 residues. Germline CDR1 SGHNT, CDR2 YYREEE (reference sequence).

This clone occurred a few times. CDR3 sequence (DNA): TGTGCCAGCAGCCAAGGGGACAACTATGGCTACACCTTC. Translated: CASSQGDNYGYTF. The chain combines TRBV3-1 (or the pseudogene TRBV3-2) with TRBJ1-2; a possible D gene is TRBD1 (5 bases). The CDR3 has 13 residues. V shed 1 base and J shed 2 bases, with 5 bases lying between them. CDR1 and CDR2 from the germline V gene are LGHDT and YNNKEL (reference sequence).

The CDR3 DNA reads as TGTGCCAGCAGCGTAGTCGGACTAGCGGGAGACCAAGAGACCCAGTACTTC. Translation: CASSVVGLAGDQETQYF. The chain uses TRBV9 and TRBJ2-5; TRBD2 agrees at 13 bases. With 0 bases clipped from V and 0 bases from J, the junction kept 2 bases outside the gene matches. The germline V gene encodes CDR1 SGDLS and CDR2 YYNGEE. The CDR3 extends over 17 amino acids. Full variable domain (outside the CDR3, taken from reference TRBV9 and TRBJ2-5): DSGVTQTPKHLITATGQRVTLRCSPRSGDLSVYWYQQSLDQGLQFLIQYYNGEERAKGNILERFSAQQFPDLHSELNLSSLELGDSALYFCASSVVGLAGDQETQYFGPGTRLLVL.

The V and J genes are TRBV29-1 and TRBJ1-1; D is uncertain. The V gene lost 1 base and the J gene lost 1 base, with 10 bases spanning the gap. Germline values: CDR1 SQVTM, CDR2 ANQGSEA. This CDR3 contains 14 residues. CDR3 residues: CSVEGGWQNTEAFF. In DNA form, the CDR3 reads TGCAGCGTTGAAGGGGGTTGGCAGAACACTGAAGCTTTCTTT.

CDR3 in DNA: TGTGCCAGCAGCCCGCAGGGGATCGCCGGGGAGCTGTTTTTT. Encoded protein: CASSPQGIAGELFF. The chain recombines TRBV11-1 with TRBJ2-2, with D perhaps matching TRBD1 (6 bases). CDR1 SGHAT and CDR2 FQDESV come from the germline V gene (reference sequence). The length of the CDR3 is 14 residues. V shed 5 bases and J shed 6 bases, with 13 bases lying between them. Filled out from reference TRBV11-1 and TRBJ2-2, the complete variable domain reads EAEVAQSPRYKITEKSQAVAFWCDPISGHATLYWYRQILGQGPELLVQFQDESVVDDSQLPKDRFSAERLKGVDSTLKIQPAELGDSAMYLCASSPQGIAGELFFGEGSRLTVL.

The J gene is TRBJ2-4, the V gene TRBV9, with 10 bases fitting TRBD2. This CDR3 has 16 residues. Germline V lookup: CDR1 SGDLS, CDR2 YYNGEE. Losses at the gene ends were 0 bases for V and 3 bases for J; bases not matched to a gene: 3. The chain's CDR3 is CASSVAAGGDKNIQYF. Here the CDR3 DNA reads TGTGCCAGCAGCGTAGCAGCGGGAGGGGACAAAAACATTCAGTACTTC.

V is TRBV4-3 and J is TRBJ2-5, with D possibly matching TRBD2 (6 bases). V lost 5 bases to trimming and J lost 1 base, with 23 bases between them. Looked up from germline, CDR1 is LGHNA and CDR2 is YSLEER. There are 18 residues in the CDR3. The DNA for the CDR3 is TGCGCCAGCAGCTATAAAGTCGCCAGCGGGCCTCCCCAAGAGACCCAGTACTTC. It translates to CASSYKVASGPPQETQYF.

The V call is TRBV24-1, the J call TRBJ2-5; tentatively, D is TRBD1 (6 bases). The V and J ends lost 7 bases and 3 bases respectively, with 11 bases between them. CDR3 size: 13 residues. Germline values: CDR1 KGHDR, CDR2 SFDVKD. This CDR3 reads CATRDSTKETQYF. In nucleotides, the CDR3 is TGTGCCACCAGGGACAGTACGAAAGAGACCCAGTACTTC.

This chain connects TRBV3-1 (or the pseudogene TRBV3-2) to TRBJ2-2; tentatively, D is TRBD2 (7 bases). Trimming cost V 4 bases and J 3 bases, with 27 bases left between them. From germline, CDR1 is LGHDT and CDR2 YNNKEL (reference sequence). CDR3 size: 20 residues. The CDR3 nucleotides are TGTGCCAGCAGCCCAGGGGTGGTCGCGGGGAGGGGACTCTACACCGGGGAGCTGTTTTTT. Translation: CASSPGVVAGRGLYTGELFF.

DNA of the CDR3: TGTGCCAGCACCCAAAGGGTACAGGCCTACAATGAGCAGTTCTTC. Translated, it gives CASTQRVQAYNEQFF. The chain links TRBV6-5 to TRBJ2-1; the D gene is possibly TRBD1 (5 bases). Germline V gene sequence: CDR1 MNHEY, CDR2 SVGAGI. V dropped 7 bases and J dropped 2 bases, with 15 bases sitting between them. This CDR3 has 15 residues.

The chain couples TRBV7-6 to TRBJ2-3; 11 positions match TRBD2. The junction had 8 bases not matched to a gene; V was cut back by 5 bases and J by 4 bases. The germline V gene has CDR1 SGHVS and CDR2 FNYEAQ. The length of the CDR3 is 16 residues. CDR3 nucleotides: TGTGCCAGCAGCCTTAGCGGGGGGGCCGGGGCAGATACGCAGTATTTT. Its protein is CASSLSGGAGADTQYF. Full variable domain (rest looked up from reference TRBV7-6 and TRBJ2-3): GAGVSQSPRYKVTKRGQDVALRCDPISGHVSLYWYRQALGQGPEFLTYFNYEAQQDKSGLPNDRFSAERPEGSISTLTIQRTEQRDSAMYRCASSLSGGAGADTQYFGPGTRLTVL.

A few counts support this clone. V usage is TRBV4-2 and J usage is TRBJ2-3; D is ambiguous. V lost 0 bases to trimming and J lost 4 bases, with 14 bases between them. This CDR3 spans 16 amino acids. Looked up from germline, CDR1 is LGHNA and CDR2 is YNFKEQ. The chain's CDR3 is CASSQEAPPRSDTQYF. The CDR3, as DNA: TGTGCCAGCAGCCAAGAAGCTCCCCCACGATCAGATACGCAGTATTTT.

The DNA for the CDR3 is TGTGCCAGCAGCTTTGGGGACAGGGTGTATCAGCCCCAGCATTTT. Its translation is CASSFGDRVYQPQHF. The V gene is TRBV7-2, the J gene TRBJ1-5; 9 bases align to TRBD1. Unmatched junction bases numbered 5, after V lost 3 bases and J lost 5 bases. This CDR3 has 15 amino acids. Germline CDR1 SGHTA, CDR2 FQGNSA.

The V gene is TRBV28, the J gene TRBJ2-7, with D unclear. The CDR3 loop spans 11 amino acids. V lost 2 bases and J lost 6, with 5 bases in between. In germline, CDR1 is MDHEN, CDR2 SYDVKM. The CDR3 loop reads CASSLVAEQYF. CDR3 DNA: TGTGCCAGCAGTTTAGTTGCCGAGCAGTACTTC.

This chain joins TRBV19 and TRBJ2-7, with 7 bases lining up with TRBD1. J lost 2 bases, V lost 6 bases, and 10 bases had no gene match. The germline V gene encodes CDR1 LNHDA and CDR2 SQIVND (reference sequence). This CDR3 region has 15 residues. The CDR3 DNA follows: TGTGCCAGTAGCTCCGTGGGGACAGCTACCTACGAGCAGTACTTC. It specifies CASSSVGTATYEQYF.

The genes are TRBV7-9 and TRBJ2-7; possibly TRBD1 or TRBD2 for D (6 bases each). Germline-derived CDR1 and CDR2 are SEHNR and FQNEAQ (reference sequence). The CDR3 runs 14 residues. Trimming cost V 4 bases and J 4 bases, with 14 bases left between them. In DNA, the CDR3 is TGTGCCAGCAGCTATTCGGGGGCGCAGTACGAGCAGTACTTC. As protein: CASSYSGAQYEQYF.